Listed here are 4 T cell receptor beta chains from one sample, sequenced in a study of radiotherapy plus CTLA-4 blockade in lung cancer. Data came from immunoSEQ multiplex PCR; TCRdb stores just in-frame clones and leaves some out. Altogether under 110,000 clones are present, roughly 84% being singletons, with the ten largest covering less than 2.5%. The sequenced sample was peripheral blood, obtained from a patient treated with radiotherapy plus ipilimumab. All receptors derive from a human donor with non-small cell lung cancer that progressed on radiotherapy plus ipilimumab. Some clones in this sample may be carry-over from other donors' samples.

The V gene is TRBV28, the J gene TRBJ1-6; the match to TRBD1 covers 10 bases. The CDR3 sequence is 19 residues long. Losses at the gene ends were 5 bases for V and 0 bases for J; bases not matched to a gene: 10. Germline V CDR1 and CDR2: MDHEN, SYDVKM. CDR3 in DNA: TGTGCCAGCAGTCTCCCGGGACAGGGGCTCACCTCCTATAATTCACCCCTCCACTTT. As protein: CASSLPGQGLTSYNSPLHF.

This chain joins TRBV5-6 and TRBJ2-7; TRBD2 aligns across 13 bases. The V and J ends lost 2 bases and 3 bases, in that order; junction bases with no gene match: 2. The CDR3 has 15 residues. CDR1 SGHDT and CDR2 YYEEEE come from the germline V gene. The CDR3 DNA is TGTGCCAGCAGCTTCGGGACTAGCGGGGACTACGAGCAGTACTTC. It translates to CASSFGTSGDYEQYF.

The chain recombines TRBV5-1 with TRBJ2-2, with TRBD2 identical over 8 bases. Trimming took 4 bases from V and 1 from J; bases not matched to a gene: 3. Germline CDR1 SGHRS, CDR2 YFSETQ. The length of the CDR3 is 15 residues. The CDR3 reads CASSATSGNTGELFF. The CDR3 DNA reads TGCGCCAGCAGCGCTACTAGCGGGAACACCGGGGAGCTGTTTTTT.

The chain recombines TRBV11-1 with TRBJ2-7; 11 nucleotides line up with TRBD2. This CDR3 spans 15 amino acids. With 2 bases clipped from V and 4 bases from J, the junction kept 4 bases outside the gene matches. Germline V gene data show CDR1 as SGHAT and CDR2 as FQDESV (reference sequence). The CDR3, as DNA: TGTGCCAGCAGCTTAATAGCGGGGGGGCCTTACGAGCAGTACTTC. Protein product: CASSLIAGGPYEQYF.